This T cell receptor (beta chain) was identified in a study of blood T cell dynamics during melanoma immunotherapy. Overall study: First-line therapy was either pembrolizumab or nivolumab with ipilimumab for metastatic melanoma. The study, taken as a whole, reports: Clones driving repertoire changes may be melanoma-specific or general immune activation.

Worth noting for this clone: Its target is unknown.

V was pared by 5 bases and J by 4 bases, with 14 bases of the junction left unmatched. CDR1 is MDHEN, CDR2 SYDVKM, per germline. The CDR3 extends over 16 amino acids. This table comes from immunoSEQ multiplex PCR, and its TCRdb copy is limited to in-frame clones, with some not included. The sample lists 3,000 to 4,000 clones; roughly 96% were seen once. Time point here: week 3, after first cycle of checkpoint inhibitor. Disease control meant complete response, partial response or stable disease at 12 weeks. The chain combines TRBV28 with TRBJ2-7; TRBD2 matches at 7 bases. This sample comprised effector memory CD8+ T cells from blood, obtained from a patient treated with checkpoint blockade. The clonotype comes from a human donor with melanoma. CDR3 nucleotides: TGTGCCAGCAGTCAAGGGTTCGGGGGGACTGGGTACGAGCAGTACTTC. This gives the protein CASSQGFGGTGYEQYF. The whole variable domain, remainder taken from reference TRBV28 and TRBJ2-7, is DVKVTQSSRYLVKRTGEKVFLECVQDMDHENMFWYRQDPGLGLRLIYFSYDVKMKEKGDIPEGYSVSREKKERFSLILESASTNQTSMYLCASSQGFGGTGYEQYFGPGTRLTVT.